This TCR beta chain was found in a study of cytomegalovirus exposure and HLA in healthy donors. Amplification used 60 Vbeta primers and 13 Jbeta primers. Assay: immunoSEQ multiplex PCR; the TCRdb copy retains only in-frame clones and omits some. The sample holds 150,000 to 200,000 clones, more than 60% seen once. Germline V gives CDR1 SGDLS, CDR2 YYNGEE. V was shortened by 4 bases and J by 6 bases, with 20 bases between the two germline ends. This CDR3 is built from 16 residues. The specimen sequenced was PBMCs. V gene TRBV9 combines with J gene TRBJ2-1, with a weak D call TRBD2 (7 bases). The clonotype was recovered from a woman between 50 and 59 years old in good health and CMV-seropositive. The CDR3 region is CASSPPPDGGLNEQFF. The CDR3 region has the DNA TGTGCCAGCAGCCCTCCTCCGGACGGGGGGCTCAATGAGCAGTTCTTC.